Listed here is a single T cell receptor (beta chain). Antigen unknown. This sample is drawn from a study of chemoradiotherapy in HPV16-positive cancers. Overall study findings and caveats: For HPV16-positive patients, expanding HPV-responsive T cells associated with longer recurrence-free survival.

V shed 9 bases and J shed 4 bases, with 11 bases lying between them. The germline V gene has CDR1 ENHRY and CDR2 SYGVKD. The CDR3 runs 12 residues. Only in-frame clones appear in the TCRdb table, and some are missing; sequencing was by immunoSEQ multiplex PCR. This table holds fewer than 10,000 clones, roughly three quarters found once. The chain links TRBV10-3 to TRBJ2-3, with D perhaps TRBD2 (5 bases). This clonotype was sampled from a human donor with HPV-associated anogenital cancer. Specimen: tumor tissue, collected from a patient who underwent chemoradiotherapy. CDR3 region: CAIAAEADTQYF. CDR3 DNA sequence: TGTGCCATAGCGGCGGAGGCAGATACGCAGTATTTT.